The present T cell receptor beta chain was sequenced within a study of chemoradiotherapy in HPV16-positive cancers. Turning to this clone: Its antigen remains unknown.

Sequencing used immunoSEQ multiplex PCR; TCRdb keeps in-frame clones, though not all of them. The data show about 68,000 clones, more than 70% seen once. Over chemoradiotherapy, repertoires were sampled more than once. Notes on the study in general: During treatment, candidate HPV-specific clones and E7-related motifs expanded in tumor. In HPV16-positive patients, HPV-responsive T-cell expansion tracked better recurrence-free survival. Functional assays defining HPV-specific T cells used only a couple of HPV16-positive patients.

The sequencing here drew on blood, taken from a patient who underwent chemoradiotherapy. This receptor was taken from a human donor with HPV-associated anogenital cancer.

CDR3 loop: CASIDGQGASYNEQFF. CDR3 bases: TGTGCCAGCATCGATGGACAGGGGGCCTCCTACAATGAGCAGTTCTTC. V usage is TRBV28 and J usage is TRBJ2-1; TRBD1 aligns across 11 bases. The CDR3 covers 16 residues. Looked up from germline, CDR1 is MDHEN and CDR2 is SYDVKM. V lost 7 bases and J lost 0; bases outside the gene matches: 5. The complete variable domain, with remaining parts taken from reference TRBV28 and TRBJ2-1, reads DVKVTQSSRYLVKRTGEKVFLECVQDMDHENMFWYRQDPGLGLRLIYFSYDVKMKEKGDIPEGYSVSREKKERFSLILESASTNQTSMYLCASIDGQGASYNEQFFGPGTRLTVL.